These 6 T cell receptor beta chains were sequenced from one sample in a study of blood T cells in healthy people across ages. A second roughly 7 to 11 cycle PCR used barcoded and J-beta primers. A single record per CDR3 protein comes from TCRdb applying MiXCR to the 5' RACE reads. The sample lists some 1.7 million distinct CDR3 sequences; over 25% were seen once. Sequenced input: blood. The receptors come from a woman aged 25 to 39 in good health.

This chain joins TRBV4-1 and TRBJ2-7, with D possibly matching TRBD1 (6 bases). The CDR3 length is 16 residues. CDR1 MGHRA and CDR2 YSYEKL come from the germline V gene. Trimming pared 4 bases from V and 3 bases from J, leaving 19 bases between. CDR3 nucleotides: TGCGCCAGCAGCCCCGGGCCGGACAGCGTCAGCTACGAGCAGTACTTC. This codes for CASSPGPDSVSYEQYF.

This clonotype was detected a few times. Mismatch with germline at one junction end may stem from a read error. The CDR3 nucleotides are TGCGTCAGCACCTATCGGCCCGCCGGGACAGGACTCCACAATGAGCAGTTCTTC. This sequence encodes CVSTYRPAGTGLHNEQFF. J is TRBJ2-1 and V is TRBV5-1; 8 nucleotides agree with TRBD1. In germline, CDR1 is SGHRS, CDR2 YFSETQ. CDR3 length equals 18 residues.

The V call is TRBV20-1, the J call TRBJ1-4; 7 positions match TRBD1. The CDR3 is 13 amino acids. Germline V gene sequence: CDR1 DFQATT, CDR2 SNEGSKA (reference sequence). V lost 3 bases and J lost 5; bases outside the gene matches: 3. The CDR3 DNA reads TGCAGTGCTAGCAGGGGGTCGAATGAAAAACTGTTTTTT. Translated, it gives CSASRGSNEKLFF.

This clonotype came up a few times. The gene calls are TRBV5-8 and TRBJ2-3, with TRBD2 identical over 7 bases. Trimming took 0 bases from V and 0 from J; bases not matched to a gene: 7. There are 17 residues in the CDR3. The germline CDR1 and CDR2 sequences are SGHTS and YDEGEE. The CDR3 nucleotides read TGTGCCAGCAGCTTGGGGGAAATTAGCGGGAGCACAGATACGCAGTATTTT. Its translation is CASSLGEISGSTDTQYF.

The CDR3 loop reads CSALHRGNYGYTF. Written as DNA, the CDR3 is TGCAGTGCCCTACACAGGGGGAACTATGGCTACACCTTC. The chain has TRBV20-1 and TRBJ1-2; 8 nucleotides match TRBD1. Germline loops: CDR1 DFQATT, CDR2 SNEGSKA (reference sequence). V lost 6 bases, J lost 2 bases, and 5 bases stayed unmatched. The CDR3 covers 13 residues.

This clonotype was seen more than once but under ten times. The germline gene is not matched at one end of the junction; a read error may be the cause. J is TRBJ2-7 and V is TRBV7-2; perhaps TRBD2 as D (5 bases). CDR3 length: 15 amino acids. Per germline, CDR1 SGHTA and CDR2 FQGNSA. The CDR3 protein is CASSLVMEAPYGQYF. The CDR3 region has the DNA TGTGCCAGCAGCCTAGTTATGGAGGCCCCCTACGGGCAGTACTTC.